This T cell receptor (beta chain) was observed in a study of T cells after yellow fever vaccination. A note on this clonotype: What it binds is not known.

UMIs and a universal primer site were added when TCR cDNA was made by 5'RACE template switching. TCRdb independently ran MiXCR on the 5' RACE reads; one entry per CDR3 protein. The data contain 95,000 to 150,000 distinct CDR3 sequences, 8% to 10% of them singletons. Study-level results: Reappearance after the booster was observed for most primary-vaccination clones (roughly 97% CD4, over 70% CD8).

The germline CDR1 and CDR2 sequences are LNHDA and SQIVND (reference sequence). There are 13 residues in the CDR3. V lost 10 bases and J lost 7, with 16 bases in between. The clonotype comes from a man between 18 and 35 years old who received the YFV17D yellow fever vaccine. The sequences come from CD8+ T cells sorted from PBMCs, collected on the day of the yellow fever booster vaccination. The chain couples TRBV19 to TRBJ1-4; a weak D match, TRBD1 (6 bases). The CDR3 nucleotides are TGTGCCACCAAACCGACAGGTCTTGAAAAACTGTTTTTT. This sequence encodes CATKPTGLEKLFF.